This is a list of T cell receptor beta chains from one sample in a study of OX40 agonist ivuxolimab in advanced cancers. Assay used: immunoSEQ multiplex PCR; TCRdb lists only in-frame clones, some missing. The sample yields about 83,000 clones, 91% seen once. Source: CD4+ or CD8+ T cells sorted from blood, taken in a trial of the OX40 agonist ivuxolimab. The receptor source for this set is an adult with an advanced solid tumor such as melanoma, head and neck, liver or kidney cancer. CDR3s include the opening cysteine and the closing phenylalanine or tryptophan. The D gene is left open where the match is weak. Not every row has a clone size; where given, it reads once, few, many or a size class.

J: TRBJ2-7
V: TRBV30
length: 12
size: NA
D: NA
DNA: TGTGCCCTGGGGCAGGGTACCTACGAGCAGTACTTC
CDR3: CALGQGTYEQYF

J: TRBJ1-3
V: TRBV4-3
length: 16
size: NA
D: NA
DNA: TGCGCCAGCAGCCAAGAGGTTTTGTTCTCTGGAAACACCATATATTTT
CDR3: CASSQEVLFSGNTIYF

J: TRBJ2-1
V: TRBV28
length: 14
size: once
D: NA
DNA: TGTGCCAGCAGAACCCAGGGTTCCTACAATGAGCAGTTCTTC
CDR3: CASRTQGSYNEQFF

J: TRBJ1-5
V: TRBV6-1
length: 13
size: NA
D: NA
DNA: TGTGCCAGCAAACAGGGAGGGAATCAGCCCCAGCATTTT
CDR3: CASKQGGNQPQHF

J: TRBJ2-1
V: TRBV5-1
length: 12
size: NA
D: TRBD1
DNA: TGCGCCAGCAGCGGGGACAGCAATGAGCAGTTCTTC
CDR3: CASSGDSNEQFF

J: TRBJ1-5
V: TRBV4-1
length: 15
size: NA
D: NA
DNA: TGCGCCAGCAGCCAAGTTGGGGGGAGCGATCAGCCCCAGCATTTT
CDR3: CASSQVGGSDQPQHF

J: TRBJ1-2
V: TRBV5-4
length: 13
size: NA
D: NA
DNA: TGTGCCAGCAGCCAGACAATCAACTATGGCTACACCTTC
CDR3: CASSQTINYGYTF

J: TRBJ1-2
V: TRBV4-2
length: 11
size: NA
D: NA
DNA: TGTGCCAGCAGCTCCGTGGGTGGCTACACCTTC
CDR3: CASSSVGGYTF

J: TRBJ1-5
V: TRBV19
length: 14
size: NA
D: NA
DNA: TGTGCCAGTATGCCGGCCGGGGTCGGTCAGCCCCAGCATTTT
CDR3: CASMPAGVGQPQHF

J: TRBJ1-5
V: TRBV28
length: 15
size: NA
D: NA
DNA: TGTGCCAGCAGTTTTTTTGGGGGGGGCAATCAGCCCCAGCATTTT
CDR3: CASSFFGGGNQPQHF

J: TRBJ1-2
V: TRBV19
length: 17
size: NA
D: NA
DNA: TGTGCCAGTAGTATCGGAGTTGGACGGCTAAAAAACTATGGCTACACCTTC
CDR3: CASSIGVGRLKNYGYTF

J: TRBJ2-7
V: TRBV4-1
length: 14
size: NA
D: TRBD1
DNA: TGCGCCAGCAGCCAAGTGGGGCAGGGGGCAAAGCAGTACTTC
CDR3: CASSQVGQGAKQYF

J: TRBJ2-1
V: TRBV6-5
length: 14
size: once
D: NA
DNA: TGTGCCAGCAGTTACGGGAGCGGGCACAATGAGCAGTTCTTC
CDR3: CASSYGSGHNEQFF

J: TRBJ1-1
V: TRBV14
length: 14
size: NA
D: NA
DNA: TGTGCCAGCAGCCAACGGGTCTCCCACACTGAAGCTTTCTTT
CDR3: CASSQRVSHTEAFF

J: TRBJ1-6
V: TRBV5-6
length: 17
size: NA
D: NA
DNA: TGTGCCAGCAGCTCGTTCCCACGCGGCTTACTCAGTTCACCCCTCCACTTT
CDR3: CASSSFPRGLLSSPLHF

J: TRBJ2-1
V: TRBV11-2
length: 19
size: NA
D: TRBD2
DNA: TGTGCCAGCAGCTTAGAAGGGGGAACACTAGCGGGATATTACAATGAGCAGTTCTTC
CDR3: CASSLEGGTLAGYYNEQFF

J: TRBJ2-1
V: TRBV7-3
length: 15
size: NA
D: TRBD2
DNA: TGTGCCAGCAGCTTGCTAGCGGGTGATTACAATGAGCAGTTCTTC
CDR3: CASSLLAGDYNEQFF

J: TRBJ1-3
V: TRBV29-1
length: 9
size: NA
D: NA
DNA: TGCAGCGTTGGGGTGGTATTGGGTTTT
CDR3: CSVGVVLGF

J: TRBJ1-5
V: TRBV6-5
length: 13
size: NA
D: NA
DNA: TGTGCCAGCAGTTACTCGCCGGATCAGCCCCAGCATTTT
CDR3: CASSYSPDQPQHF

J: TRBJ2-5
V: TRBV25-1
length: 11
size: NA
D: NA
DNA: TGTGCCAGCAGTGCGGGAGAGACCCAGTACTTC
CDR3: CASSAGETQYF

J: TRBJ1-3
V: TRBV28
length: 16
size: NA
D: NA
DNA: TGTGCCAGCAGTGGATACAGGGAAAAGACTGGAAACACCATATATTTT
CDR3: CASSGYREKTGNTIYF

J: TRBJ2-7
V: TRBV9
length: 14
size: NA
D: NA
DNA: TGTGCCAGCAGCGTAGAGGCTCGATCCTACGAGCAGTACTTC
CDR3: CASSVEARSYEQYF

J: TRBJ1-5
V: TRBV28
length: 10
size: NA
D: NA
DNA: TGTGCCAGTTCTGACCTGACCCAGCATTTT
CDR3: CASSDLTQHF

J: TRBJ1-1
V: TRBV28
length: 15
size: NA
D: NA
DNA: TGTGCCAGCAGTTATACGGGGCGGGGGGACACTGAAGCTTTCTTT
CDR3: CASSYTGRGDTEAFF

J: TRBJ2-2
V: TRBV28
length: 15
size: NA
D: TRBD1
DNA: TGTGCCAGCAGTTTAGGACAGGGAGACACCGGGGAGCTGTTTTTT
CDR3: CASSLGQGDTGELFF

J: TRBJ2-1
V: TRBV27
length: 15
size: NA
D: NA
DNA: TGTGCCAGCAGTTTATGGGCAGGGATAAGCAATGAGCAGTTCTTC
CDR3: CASSLWAGISNEQFF

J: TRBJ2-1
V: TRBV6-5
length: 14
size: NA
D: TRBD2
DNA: TGTGCCAGCAGTCCTGGGGGGGTCTACAATGAGCAGTTCTTC
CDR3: CASSPGGVYNEQFF

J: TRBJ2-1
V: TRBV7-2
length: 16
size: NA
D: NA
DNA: TGTGCCAGCAGCTTAATAGGGCTAGGCTCCTACAATGAGCAGTTCTTC
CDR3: CASSLIGLGSYNEQFF